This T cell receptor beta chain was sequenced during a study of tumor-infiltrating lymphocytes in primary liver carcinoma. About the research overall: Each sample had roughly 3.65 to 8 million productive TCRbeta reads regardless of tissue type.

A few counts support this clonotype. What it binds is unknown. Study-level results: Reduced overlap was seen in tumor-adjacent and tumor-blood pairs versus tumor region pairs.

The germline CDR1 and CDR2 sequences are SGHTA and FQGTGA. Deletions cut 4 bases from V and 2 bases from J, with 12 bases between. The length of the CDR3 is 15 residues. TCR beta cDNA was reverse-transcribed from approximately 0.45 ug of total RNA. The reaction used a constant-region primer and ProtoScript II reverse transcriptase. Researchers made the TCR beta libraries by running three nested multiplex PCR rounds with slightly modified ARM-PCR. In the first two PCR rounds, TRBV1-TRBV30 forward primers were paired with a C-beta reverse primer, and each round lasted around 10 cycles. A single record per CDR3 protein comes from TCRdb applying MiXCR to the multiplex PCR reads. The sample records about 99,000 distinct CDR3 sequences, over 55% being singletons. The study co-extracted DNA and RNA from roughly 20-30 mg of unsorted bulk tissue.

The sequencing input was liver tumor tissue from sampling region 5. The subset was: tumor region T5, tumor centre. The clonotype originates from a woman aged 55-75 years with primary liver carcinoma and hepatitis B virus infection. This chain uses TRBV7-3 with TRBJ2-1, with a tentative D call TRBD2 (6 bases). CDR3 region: CASSSGEGPYNEQFF. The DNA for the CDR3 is TGTGCCAGCAGCTCGGGAGAGGGTCCCTACAATGAGCAGTTCTTC.